This TCR beta chain was retrieved from a study of T cells in Graves' hyperthyroidism and ophthalmopathy. Overall study findings and caveats: Peripheral blood also featured most of the thyroid clonotypes expanded above 0.001. Separating ophthalmopathy from stable hyperthyroidism was achieved by a 13 V-J model. Ophthalmopathy was predicted by the model a median of roughly 6 months ahead of onset.

The ends were cut back, 3 bases at V and 7 bases at J, with 13 bases in the middle. The CDR3 has 14 amino acids. The germline V gene encodes CDR1 SGHAT and CDR2 FQDESV (reference sequence). This clonotype was counted ten times or more. What it binds is not known. RNA transcripts provided the source from which TCR beta CDR3 regions were amplified. Researchers ran a first-round RT-PCR on the TCR CDR3 using the HTBI primer set. MiXCR, run by TCRdb on the multiplex PCR reads, gives a single entry per CDR3 protein. This table has 730,000 or so distinct CDR3 sequences, around 20% appearing once. The chain links TRBV11-1 to TRBJ2-4, with D perhaps being TRBD1 or TRBD2 (6 bases each). The TCR sequence derives from a woman between 50 and 59 years old with Graves' hyperthyroidism that later progressed to Graves' ophthalmopathy. The sequencing sample was made of blood. The CDR3 DNA sequence: TGTGCCAGCAGCTTTTCCGAAGGGGGGAACATTCAGTACTTC. Translating gives CASSFSEGGNIQYF.